The entry below describes one TCR beta chain. Its antigen is currently unknown. Germline V gene sequence: CDR1 SGHVS, CDR2 FNYEAQ. The CDR3 runs to 15 residues. V gave up 5 bases and J gave up 9 bases; unmatched junction bases: 10. The method was immunoSEQ multiplex PCR; TCRdb's version includes in-frame clones alone and lacks a portion of them. In the table there are about 16,000 clones, approximately 92% of which are singletons. The entry originates in a study of OX40 agonist ivuxolimab in advanced cancers. Study findings and constraints: Circulating CD4+ and CD8+ T cells showed clonal expansion by week 6 at 0.1 to 3.0 mg/kg.

This TCR was sampled from an adult with an advanced solid tumor such as melanoma, head and neck, liver or kidney cancer. Sequencing used CD4+ or CD8+ T cells sorted from blood, obtained in a trial of the OX40 agonist ivuxolimab. The chain is built from TRBV7-6 and TRBJ2-1; 10 bases line up with TRBD2. CDR3 region: CASSLGASGSGEQFF. CDR3 nucleotides: TGTGCCAGCAGCCTTGGGGCTAGCGGGAGTGGTGAGCAGTTCTTC. The full variable domain, completed using reference TRBV7-6 and TRBJ2-1, is GAGVSQSPRYKVTKRGQDVALRCDPISGHVSLYWYRQALGQGPEFLTYFNYEAQQDKSGLPNDRFSAERPEGSISTLTIQRTEQRDSAMYRCASSLGASGSGEQFFGPGTRLTVL.